The following is a T cell receptor (beta chain) sequence with its context. Its target is unknown. Sample time point: longitudinal time-point 1 (baseline). 2 million PBMCs stored at -80 C were the source of the unsorted libraries. These data come from a study of neurological immune-mediated disorders. Looked up from germline, CDR1 is MNHNY and CDR2 is SVGAGI (reference sequence). Trimming cost V 0 bases and J 5 bases, with 9 bases left between them. CDR3 length equals 14 residues. As for the cDNA, it was generated by 5'RACE with 10-nucleotide random UMIs. TCRdb re-analysed the 5' RACE reads in MiXCR, keeping a single row per CDR3 protein. The data hold roughly 75,000 distinct CDR3 sequences, with approximately 13% observed a single time. Overall study findings and caveats: No CDR3 amino acid sequences recurred among expanded clones across subjects, suggesting private repertoires in all groups.

The material sequenced was PBMCs. The chain employs TRBV6-6 and TRBJ2-3; tentatively, D is TRBD1 or TRBD2 (5 bases each). This TCR was sampled from a female donor with HTLV-1-associated myelopathy (HAM/TSP). Here the CDR3 reads CASSYSGGVDTQYF. CDR3 bases: TGTGCCAGCAGTTACTCTGGGGGTGTAGATACGCAGTATTTT.